The clone carrying this TCR beta chain was seen a few times. The CDR3 spans 14 residues. V was clipped by 5 bases and J by 4 bases, with 13 bases between them. Germline V CDR1 and CDR2: SGHTA, FQGTGA. One entry per CDR3 protein results from TCRdb running MiXCR on the 5' RACE reads. The table includes about 470,000 distinct CDR3 sequences, around a quarter detected once. The entry originates in a study of T-cell memory formation after mild COVID-19. The rearrangement joins TRBV7-3 to TRBJ2-3; D remains ambiguous. Sequenced sample: PBMCs or a T cell subset sorted from them (not recorded which). The sequence derives from an adult woman who had mild COVID-19 (a few samples of this study predate the infection). Cell type and time point are not known. CDR3: CASSPGPLSDTQYF. Here the CDR3 DNA reads TGTGCCAGCAGCCCCGGTCCCCTATCAGATACGCAGTATTTT.